One and the same sample provided the 32 T cell receptor beta chains below, sequenced in a study of blood T cell repertoires in COVID-19 (dated by TCRdb to 2020 to 2021). Library generation was performed with the immunoSEQ multiplex PCR assay. TCRdb stores this immuneACCESS table with in-frame sequences only. Part of the clones is absent; in the studies checked, under half of the shortfall reflects unresolved V genes, and no reason is known for the rest. The table for this sample lists around 120,000 clones; 75% to 90% of them were counted only once. Just under 30% of the sample rests with the top ten. Sample: peripheral blood. These receptor sequences come from a woman between 70 and 85 years old with acute or convalescent COVID-19.

V is TRBV19 and J is TRBJ1-6, with 7 nucleotides matching TRBD1. Germline assignment: CDR1 LNHDA and CDR2 SQIVND (reference sequence). The V and J ends lost 6 bases and 4 bases, in that order; junction bases with no gene match: 3. CDR3 length: 14 amino acids. Here the CDR3 reads CASSGTAYNSPLHF. CDR3 in DNA: TGTGCCAGTAGCGGGACAGCATATAATTCACCCCTCCACTTT.

The chain couples TRBV2 to TRBJ1-1; maybe TRBD1 (5 bases). Between the trimmed V and J ends, which lost 6 bases and 1 base, there was a span of 12 bases. The CDR3 loop spans 14 amino acids. Germline V gives CDR1 SNHLY, CDR2 FYNNEI. Here the CDR3 DNA reads TGTGCCAGCAGCGGTATCGGACAGAACACTGAAGCTTTCTTT. Its protein product is CASSGIGQNTEAFF. Combining the CDR3 with reference TRBV2 and TRBJ1-1 gives the whole variable domain EPEVTQTPSHQVTQMGQEVILRCVPISNHLYFYWYRQILGQKVEFLVSFYNNEISEKSEIFDDQFSVERPDGSNFTLKIRSTKLEDSAMYFCASSGIGQNTEAFFGQGTRLTVV.

J is TRBJ1-5 and V is TRBV10-3, with D hard to call. Germline CDR1 is ENHRY and CDR2 is SYGVKD. The CDR3 contains 14 residues. V was cut by 0 bases and J by 2 bases, with 5 bases left in between. This chain's CDR3 is CAISESGGNQPQHF. As DNA, the CDR3 is TGTGCCATCAGTGAGTCGGGCGGCAATCAGCCCCAGCATTTT.

The chain recombines TRBV28 with TRBJ2-3, with D possibly TRBD1 on 6 matching bases. This CDR3 has 16 amino acids. Germline CDR1 MDHEN, CDR2 SYDVKM. Trimming shortened V by 6 bases and J by 2 bases, and 18 bases separated the two germline ends. The CDR3 spells CASSTRRQVPTDTQYF. The CDR3 nucleotides are TGTGCCAGCAGCACCAGAAGACAGGTGCCCACAGATACGCAGTATTTT.

V gene TRBV24-1 combines with J gene TRBJ1-2; 7 bases are a match to TRBD1. V lost 8 bases to trimming and J lost 5 bases; unmatched junction nucleotides: 4. The CDR3 consists of 12 residues. Germline V gene sequence: CDR1 KGHDR, CDR2 SFDVKD. DNA for the CDR3: TGTGCCACCACCGGACAGGATTATGGCTACACCTTC. Translated: CATTGQDYGYTF.

The V call is TRBV28, the J call TRBJ2-7; D is possibly TRBD1 (6 bases). The CDR3 is made up of 12 amino acids. Per the germline V gene, CDR1 is MDHEN and CDR2 is SYDVKM. With 5 bases removed from V and 2 bases from J, the gap between germline ends came to 7 bases. The CDR3 is CASSGDTYEQYF. The DNA of the CDR3 is TGTGCCAGCAGTGGGGACACCTACGAGCAGTACTTC.

The V gene is TRBV7-9, the J gene TRBJ2-2; 9 bases are a match to TRBD2. The trim removed 4 bases at V and 7 bases at J, leaving 10 bases unmatched. Germline V gene data show CDR1 as SEHNR and CDR2 as FQNEAQ (reference sequence). CDR3 length equals 16 residues. The CDR3 nucleotides read TGTGCCAGCAGCTCGACCGAGCGGGGGGTGAACGGGGAGCTGTTTTTT. It encodes CASSSTERGVNGELFF. The variable domain in full, completed from reference TRBV7-9 and TRBJ2-2, reads DTGVSQNPRHKITKRGQNVTFRCDPISEHNRLYWYRQTLGQGPEFLTYFQNEAQLEKSRLLSDRFSAERPKGSFSTLEIQRTEQGDSAMYLCASSSTERGVNGELFFGEGSRLTVL.

This clone was detected a few times. This chain links TRBV10-3 with TRBJ2-7; D unclear. From germline, CDR1 is ENHRY and CDR2 SYGVKD. This CDR3 has 15 amino acids. V was clipped by 0 bases and J by 2 bases, with 11 bases between them. The CDR3 protein is CAISESGGGTYEQYF. The CDR3 DNA reads TGTGCCATCAGTGAGTCCGGCGGCGGAACCTACGAGCAGTACTTC.

The chain employs TRBV28 and TRBJ1-6; 9 positions match TRBD1. J lost 10 bases, V lost 5 bases, and 21 bases had no gene match. The CDR3 totals 19 residues. Per germline, CDR1 MDHEN and CDR2 SYDVKM. CDR3 protein: CASSILAGTGTLRGSPLHF. In nucleotides, the CDR3 is TGTGCCAGCAGTATACTCGCCGGGACAGGGACCCTGAGGGGATCACCCCTCCACTTT.

This chain links TRBV18 with TRBJ1-1, with D perhaps TRBD1 (5 bases). The V gene lost 2 bases and the J gene lost 3 bases, with 7 bases spanning the gap. This CDR3 has 13 residues. Per the germline V gene, CDR1 is KGHSH and CDR2 is LQKENI. For the CDR3, the DNA is TGTGCCAGCTCACCAGGGGGGGACACTGAAGCTTTCTTT. Its translation is CASSPGGDTEAFF.

The chain couples TRBV6-2 or TRBV6-3 to TRBJ2-1; D call uncertain. V was shortened by 5 bases and J by 10 bases, with 9 bases between the two germline ends. This CDR3 is 11 amino acids long. CDR1 MNHEY and CDR2 SVGEGT come from the germline V gene. The CDR3 region is CASSNTGEQFF. The CDR3 DNA sequence: TGTGCCAGCAGTAACACCGGGGAGCAGTTCTTC.

The V gene is TRBV7-9, the J gene TRBJ1-1, with D possibly matching TRBD1 (5 bases). This CDR3 has 13 amino acids. The germline V and J ends were trimmed by 1 base and 3 bases, with 6 bases remaining between them. Germline CDR1 reads SEHNR; CDR2 reads FQNEAQ (reference sequence). DNA for the CDR3: TGTGCCAGCAGCTTAGAACAGGACACTGAAGCTTTCTTT. It specifies CASSLEQDTEAFF.

The chain employs TRBV2 and TRBJ1-5, with unresolved D. With 1 base removed from V and 2 bases from J, the gap between germline ends came to 9 bases. This CDR3 is built from 15 residues. Germline CDR1 and CDR2: SNHLY and FYNNEI. CDR3 region: CASSEGGTGNQPQHF. CDR3 nucleotide sequence: TGTGCCAGCAGTGAAGGCGGAACGGGCAATCAGCCCCAGCATTTT.

This sequence joins TRBV20-1 and TRBJ2-6, with D tentatively TRBD2 (5 bases). Germline loops: CDR1 DFQATT, CDR2 SNEGSKA (reference sequence). This CDR3 comprises 14 residues. The V end was cut by 3 bases, the J end by 1 base, with 7 bases between. CDR3 in amino acids: CSASGGSGANVLTF. CDR3 sequence (DNA): TGCAGTGCTAGTGGCGGGTCTGGGGCCAACGTCCTGACTTTC.

This clone was seen once. The V and J genes are TRBV5-1 and TRBJ1-6; D may be TRBD1 (5 bases). Trimming pared 0 bases from V and 8 bases from J, leaving 12 bases between. This CDR3 has 15 residues. Germline values: CDR1 SGHRS, CDR2 YFSETQ. In DNA form, the CDR3 reads TGCGCCAGCAGCTTGGGGGGGGGATATTATTCACCCCTCCACTTT. Translation gives CASSLGGGYYSPLHF.

V and J are TRBV6-1 and TRBJ2-7; 8 bases fit TRBD1. CDR1 is MNHNS and CDR2 is SASEGT in the germline V gene. Germline trimming cut 0 bases from V and 4 bases from J; bases unmatched to any gene: 14. The CDR3 runs 18 residues. The CDR3 coding sequence is TGTGCCAGCAGTGAAGCGCTTAGGTCAGGACAGGGACTTTACGAGCAGTACTTC. Amino acid sequence: CASSEALRSGQGLYEQYF.

The chain joins TRBV7-8 to TRBJ2-7; TRBD1 matches at 7 bases. Germline lookup yields CDR1 SGHVS and CDR2 FQNEAQ. The CDR3 contains 15 residues. The V gene end was trimmed by 0 bases and the J gene end by 2 bases; junction bases not matched to a gene: 4. In DNA form, the CDR3 reads TGTGCCAGCAGCTTAGCGGCAGGGGGTACCTACGAGCAGTACTTC. It codes for CASSLAAGGTYEQYF.

The V gene is TRBV7-3, the J gene TRBJ2-1; D not certain. V was trimmed by 1 base and J by 5 bases, leaving 12 bases between them. Germline-derived CDR1 and CDR2 are SGHTA and FQGTGA. The CDR3 is 15 amino acids. In nucleotides, the CDR3 is TGTGCCAGCAGCTTAAGTGTTGGCAGGAACAATGAGCAGTTCTTC. This encodes CASSLSVGRNNEQFF.

This sequence joins TRBV6-5 and TRBJ1-5; 11 positions match TRBD1. The junction had 6 bases not matched to a gene; V was cut back by 5 bases and J by 6 bases. The CDR3 length is 15 residues. The germline V gene encodes CDR1 MNHEY and CDR2 SVGAGI. In nucleotides, the CDR3 is TGTGCCAGCAGTCCTTCGGGACAGGGGGTTCAGCCCCAGCATTTT. Translated, it gives CASSPSGQGVQPQHF.

The rearrangement joins TRBV6-1 to TRBJ2-3, with 7 positions matching TRBD2. Looked up from germline, CDR1 is MNHNS and CDR2 is SASEGT. Trimming at V came to 4 bases and at J to 2 bases, leaving 18 bases not matched to a gene. CDR3 length: 19 residues. CDR3: CASSAYLPGPAGYTDTQYF. The CDR3 region has the DNA TGTGCCAGCAGTGCCTACCTCCCCGGGCCAGCGGGGTACACAGATACGCAGTATTTT.

V and J are TRBV11-2 and TRBJ1-2, with D tentatively TRBD1 (6 bases). Germline values: CDR1 SGHAT, CDR2 FQNNGV. The CDR3 sequence is 15 residues long. V shed 6 bases and J shed 0 bases, with 14 bases lying between them. The CDR3 DNA follows: TGTGCCAGCAGGGAACAGGGACAAGCTAACTATGGCTACACCTTC. Amino acids: CASREQGQANYGYTF.

V and J are TRBV28 and TRBJ1-2; TRBD1 matches 8 bases. Germline V lookup: CDR1 MDHEN, CDR2 SYDVKM. CDR3 size: 14 residues. Unmatched junction bases numbered 2, after V lost 1 base and J lost 4 bases. The CDR3 spells CASSLSDRGYGYTF. The CDR3 DNA reads TGTGCCAGCAGTTTATCTGACAGGGGCTATGGCTACACCTTC.

The chain employs TRBV6-5 and TRBJ2-7; D perhaps matches TRBD1 (6 bases). This CDR3 spans 15 amino acids. Germline V gene sequence: CDR1 MNHEY, CDR2 SVGAGI. The V gene lost 4 bases and the J gene lost 2 bases, with 15 bases spanning the gap. CDR3: CASSSGTSITYEQYF. The CDR3 DNA reads as TGTGCCAGCAGTTCCGGGACATCCATTACCTACGAGCAGTACTTC.

The table lists this clone with a count of one. The chain combines TRBV6-5 with TRBJ1-4, with TRBD1 matching 7 bases. CDR3 size: 13 residues. From germline, CDR1 is MNHEY and CDR2 SVGAGI. Trimming took 5 bases from V and 8 from J; bases not matched to a gene: 5. The CDR3 reads CASSRQGREKLFF. The CDR3 nucleotides read TGTGCCAGCAGTCGACAGGGCCGCGAAAAACTGTTTTTT.

The CDR3 DNA reads as TGCAGCGTTGTGGGAGAAACCATATATTTT. Amino acids: CSVVGETIYF. The chain links TRBV29-1 to TRBJ1-3, with D unclear. CDR3 size: 10 residues. Between the trimmed V and J ends, which lost 4 bases and 10 bases, there was a span of 8 bases. The germline CDR1 and CDR2 sequences are SQVTM and ANQGSEA.

In nucleotides, the CDR3 is TGTGCCAGCAGACCAGACAGAAGGAACACTGAAGCTTTCTTT. Amino acids: CASRPDRRNTEAFF. The chain joins TRBV11-2 to TRBJ1-1, with a weak D call TRBD1 (5 bases). Trimming removed 6 bases at V and 1 base at J, with 12 bases between. The CDR3 consists of 14 residues. CDR1 and CDR2 from the germline V gene are SGHAT and FQNNGV.

The V call is TRBV7-9, the J call TRBJ2-5; D possibly corresponds to TRBD2 (5 bases). V was clipped by 2 bases and J by 5 bases, with 9 bases between them. This CDR3 has 13 amino acids. Per the germline V gene, CDR1 is SEHNR and CDR2 is FQNEAQ (reference sequence). In nucleotides, the CDR3 is TGTGCCAGCAGCTTATTTACGGGGGAGACCCAGTACTTC. Amino acids: CASSLFTGETQYF.

The genes are TRBV10-3 and TRBJ2-7, with D perhaps matching TRBD1 (5 bases). Trimming took off 6 bases at V and 2 bases at J, with 11 bases between the two ends. The CDR3 length is 13 residues. The germline V gene encodes CDR1 ENHRY and CDR2 SYGVKD. The chain's CDR3 is CAIRQGVAYEQYF. In nucleotides, the CDR3 is TGTGCCATCAGGCAGGGCGTCGCCTACGAGCAGTACTTC.

This clone has more than one count but fewer than ten. The rearrangement links TRBV24-1 to TRBJ2-7; TRBD1 matches at 8 bases. Per the germline V gene, CDR1 is KGHDR and CDR2 is SFDVKD. The CDR3 totals 15 residues. V gave up 4 bases and J gave up 2 bases; unmatched junction bases: 6. CDR3 sequence: CATSDTGGSPYEQYF. The CDR3 bases are TGTGCCACCAGTGACACAGGGGGAAGCCCCTACGAGCAGTACTTC.

The rearrangement joins TRBV6-5 to TRBJ1-1; maybe TRBD1 (5 bases). Looked up from germline, CDR1 is MNHEY and CDR2 is SVGAGI. CDR3 length: 16 amino acids. The germline V and J ends were trimmed by 4 bases and 4 bases, with 19 bases remaining between them. The CDR3: CASSSDLPGGGTEAFF. CDR3 DNA sequence: TGTGCCAGCAGTTCCGATCTTCCCGGGGGGGGCACTGAAGCTTTCTTT.

The chain joins TRBV19 to TRBJ1-2; the D gene is possibly TRBD1 (6 bases). Germline V gives CDR1 LNHDA, CDR2 SQIVND (reference sequence). Between the trimmed V and J ends, which lost 10 bases and 1 base, there was a span of 13 bases. This CDR3 is 13 amino acids long. CDR3 residues: CATRGLSNYGYTF. The CDR3 DNA reads TGTGCCACCAGGGGCTTGAGTAACTATGGCTACACCTTC.

V gene TRBV28 combines with J gene TRBJ1-2; 9 bases are shared with TRBD1. The V gene end was trimmed by 3 bases and the J gene end by 7 bases; junction bases not matched to a gene: 9. The CDR3 runs 15 residues. The germline V gene has CDR1 MDHEN and CDR2 SYDVKM. As DNA, the CDR3 is TGTGCCAGCAGTTTCCAACGACAGGGGGTCAGTGGCTACACCTTC. It codes for CASSFQRQGVSGYTF.